This T cell receptor (beta chain) was found in a study of metastatic and nonmetastatic thyroid tumors. TCRdb reanalyzed the PCR reads via MiXCR. The table shows fewer than 45,000 clones, with approximately 13% occurring only once. Nobody among the patients had been given any treatment before thyroid surgery. The germline V gene has CDR1 MNHEY and CDR2 SVGEGT. The CDR3 consists of 14 residues. Trimming took off 5 bases at V and 6 bases at J, with 16 bases between the two ends. This sequence originates from a female donor with papillary thyroid cancer or a benign thyroid nodule (not recorded which). Some clones in this sample may be carry-over from other donors' samples. The V and J genes are TRBV6-2 or TRBV6-3 and TRBJ1-2; D is unresolved. Material for sequencing was blood. CDR3 in amino acids: CASSTPREVDGYTF. CDR3 bases: TGTGCCAGCAGTACTCCTAGAGAGGTAGATGGCTACACCTTC.